The present T cell receptor beta chain was sequenced within a study of blood T cell repertoires in COVID-19. Study-wide context: Material from acute and convalescent COVID-19 was sourced from the United States, Italy and Spain. In each case, the material was cDNA or gDNA derived from T cells, B-cell-depleted T cells, or PBMCs.

This CDR3 spans 15 amino acids. The J segment lost 5 bases and the V segment lost 3 bases, leaving 8 bases of the junction unmatched. The germline V gene has CDR1 KGHSH and CDR2 LQKENI. Per the study methods: Amplifying reference gene primers gave estimates of nucleated cell counts. The repertoire was sequenced with immunoSEQ multiplex PCR; TCRdb's copy has only in-frame clones and lacks some. V, J and clone size are taken as reported in that table, and D and trimming were inferred from the DNA itself. The sample has some 100,000 clones; around 78% are singletons. This chain links TRBV18 with TRBJ1-2; TRBD1 aligns across 8 bases. Sequenced material: peripheral blood. The sequence was collected from a woman aged 55-70 years with acute or convalescent COVID-19. Written as DNA, the CDR3 is TGTGCCAGCTCACCCGGGCAGGGGGCGCAATATGGCTACACCTTC. It specifies CASSPGQGAQYGYTF.